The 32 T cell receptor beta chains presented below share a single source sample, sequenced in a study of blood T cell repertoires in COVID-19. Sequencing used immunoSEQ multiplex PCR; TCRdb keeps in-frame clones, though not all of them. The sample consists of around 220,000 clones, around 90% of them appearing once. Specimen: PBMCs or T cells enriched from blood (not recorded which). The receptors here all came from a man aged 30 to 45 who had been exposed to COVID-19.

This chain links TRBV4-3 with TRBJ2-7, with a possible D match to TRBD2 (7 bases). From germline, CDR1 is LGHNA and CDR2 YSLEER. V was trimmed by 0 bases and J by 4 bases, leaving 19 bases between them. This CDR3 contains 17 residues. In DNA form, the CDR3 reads TGCGCCAGCAGCCAAGATATAGGGCGGGGGCCCCCTTACGAGCAGTACTTC. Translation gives CASSQDIGRGPPYEQYF.

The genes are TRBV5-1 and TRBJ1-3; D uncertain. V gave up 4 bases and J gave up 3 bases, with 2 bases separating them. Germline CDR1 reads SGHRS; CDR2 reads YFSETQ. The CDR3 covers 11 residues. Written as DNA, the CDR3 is TGCGCCAGCAGCCGTGGAAACACCATATATTTT. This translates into CASSRGNTIYF.

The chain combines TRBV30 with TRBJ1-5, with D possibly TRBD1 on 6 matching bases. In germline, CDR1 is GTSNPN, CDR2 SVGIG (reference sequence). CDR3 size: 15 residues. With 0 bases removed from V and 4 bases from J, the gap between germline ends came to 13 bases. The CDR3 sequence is CAWSVGTQGNQPQHF. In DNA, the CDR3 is TGTGCCTGGAGTGTAGGGACACAGGGTAATCAGCCCCAGCATTTT.

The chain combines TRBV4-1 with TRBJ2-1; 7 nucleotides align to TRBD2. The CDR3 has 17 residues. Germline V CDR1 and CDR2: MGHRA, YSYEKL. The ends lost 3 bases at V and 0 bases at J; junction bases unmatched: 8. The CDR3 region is CASSQGAAGLSYNEQFF. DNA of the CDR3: TGCGCCAGCAGCCAGGGCGCAGCGGGGCTCTCCTACAATGAGCAGTTCTTC.

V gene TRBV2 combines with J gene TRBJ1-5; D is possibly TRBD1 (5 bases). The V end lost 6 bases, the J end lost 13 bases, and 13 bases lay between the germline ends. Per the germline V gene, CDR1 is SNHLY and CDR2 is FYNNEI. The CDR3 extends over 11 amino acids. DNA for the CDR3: TGTGCCAGCAGGCGACAGCCTCTTCAGCATTTT. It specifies CASRRQPLQHF.

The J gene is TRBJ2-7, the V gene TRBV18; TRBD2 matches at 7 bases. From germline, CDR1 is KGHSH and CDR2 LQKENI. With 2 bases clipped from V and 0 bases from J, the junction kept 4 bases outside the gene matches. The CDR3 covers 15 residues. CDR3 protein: CASSPGGGSSYEQYF. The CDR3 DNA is TGTGCCAGCTCACCAGGGGGGGGGAGCTCCTACGAGCAGTACTTC. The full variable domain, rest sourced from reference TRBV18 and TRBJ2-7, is NAGVMQNPRHLVRRRGQEARLRCSPMKGHSHVYWYRQLPEEGLKFMVYLQKENIIDESGMPKERFSAEFPKEGPSILRIQQVVRGDSAAYFCASSPGGGSSYEQYFGPGTRLTVT.

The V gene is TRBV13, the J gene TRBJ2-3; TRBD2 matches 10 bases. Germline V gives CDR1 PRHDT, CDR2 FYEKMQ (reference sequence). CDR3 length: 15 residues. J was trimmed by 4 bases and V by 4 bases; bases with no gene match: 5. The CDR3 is CASSSSGGVADTQYF. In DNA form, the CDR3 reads TGTGCCAGCAGCTCAAGCGGGGGGGTGGCAGATACGCAGTATTTT.

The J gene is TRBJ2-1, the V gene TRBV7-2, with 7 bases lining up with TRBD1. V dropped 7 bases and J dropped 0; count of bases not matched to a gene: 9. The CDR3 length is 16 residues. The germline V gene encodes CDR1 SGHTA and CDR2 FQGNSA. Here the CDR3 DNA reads TGTGCCAGCACCAGGACAGGTCCGAGCTCCTACAATGAGCAGTTCTTC. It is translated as CASTRTGPSSYNEQFF.

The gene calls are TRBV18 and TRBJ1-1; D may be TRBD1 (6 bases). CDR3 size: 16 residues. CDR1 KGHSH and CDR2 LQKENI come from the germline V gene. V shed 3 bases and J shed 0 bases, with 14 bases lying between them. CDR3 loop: CASSPSGGYMNTEAFF. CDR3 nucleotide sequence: TGTGCCAGCTCACCGAGCGGGGGCTACATGAACACTGAAGCTTTCTTT.

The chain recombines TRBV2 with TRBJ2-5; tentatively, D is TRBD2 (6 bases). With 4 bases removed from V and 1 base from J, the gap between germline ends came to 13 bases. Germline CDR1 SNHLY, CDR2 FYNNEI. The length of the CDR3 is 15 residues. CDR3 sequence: CASSVEGWGQETQYF. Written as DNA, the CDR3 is TGTGCCAGCAGTGTGGAGGGGTGGGGCCAAGAGACCCAGTACTTC.

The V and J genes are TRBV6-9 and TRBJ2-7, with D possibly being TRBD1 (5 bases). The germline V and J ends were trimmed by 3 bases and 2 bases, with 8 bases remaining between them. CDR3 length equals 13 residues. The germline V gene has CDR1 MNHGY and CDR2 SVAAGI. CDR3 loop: CASSYPGTYEQYF. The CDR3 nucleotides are TGTGCCAGCAGTTACCCAGGGACCTACGAGCAGTACTTC.

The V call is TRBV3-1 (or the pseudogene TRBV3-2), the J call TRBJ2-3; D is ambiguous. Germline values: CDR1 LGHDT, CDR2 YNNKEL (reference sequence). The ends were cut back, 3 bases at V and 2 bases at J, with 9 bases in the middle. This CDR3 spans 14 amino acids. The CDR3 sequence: CASSHEPLTDTQYF. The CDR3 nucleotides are TGTGCCAGCAGCCATGAACCACTCACAGATACGCAGTATTTT.

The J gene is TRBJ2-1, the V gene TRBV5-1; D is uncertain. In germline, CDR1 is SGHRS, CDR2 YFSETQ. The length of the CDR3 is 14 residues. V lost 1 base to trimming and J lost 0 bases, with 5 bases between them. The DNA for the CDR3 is TGCGCCAGCAGCTTGTTCAGCTCCTACAATGAGCAGTTCTTC. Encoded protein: CASSLFSSYNEQFF. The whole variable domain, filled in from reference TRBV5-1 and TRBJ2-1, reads KAGVTQTPRYLIKTRGQQVTLSCSPISGHRSVSWYQQTPGQGLQFLFEYFSETQRNKGNFPGRFSGRQFSNSRSEMNVSTLELGDSALYLCASSLFSSYNEQFFGPGTRLTVL.

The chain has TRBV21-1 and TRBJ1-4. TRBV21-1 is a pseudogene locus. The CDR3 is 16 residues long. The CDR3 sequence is CASRADKGGENEKLFF. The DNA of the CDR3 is TGTGCCAGCAGAGCCGATAAGGGAGGGGAGAATGAAAAACTGTTTTTT.

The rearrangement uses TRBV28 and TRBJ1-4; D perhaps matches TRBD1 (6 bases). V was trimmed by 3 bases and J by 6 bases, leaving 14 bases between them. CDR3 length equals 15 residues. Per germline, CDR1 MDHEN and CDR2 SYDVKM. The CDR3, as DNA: TGTGCCAGCAGTTTTCACAGGGAAGGAGATGAAAAACTGTTTTTT. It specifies CASSFHREGDEKLFF.

The DNA for the CDR3 is TGTGCCAGCAGCCGGGACAGGGGTGGAAACACCATATATTTT. Its translation: CASSRDRGGNTIYF. The chain employs TRBV9 and TRBJ1-3; the match to TRBD1 covers 10 bases. Germline assignment: CDR1 SGDLS and CDR2 YYNGEE. V lost 4 bases, J lost 3 bases, and 1 base stayed unmatched. CDR3 length: 14 residues.

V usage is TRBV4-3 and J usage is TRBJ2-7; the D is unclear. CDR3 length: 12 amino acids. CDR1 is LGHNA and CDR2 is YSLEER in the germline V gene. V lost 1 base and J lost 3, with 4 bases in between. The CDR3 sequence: CASSQGHYEQYF. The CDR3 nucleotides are TGCGCCAGCAGCCAAGGGCACTACGAGCAGTACTTC.

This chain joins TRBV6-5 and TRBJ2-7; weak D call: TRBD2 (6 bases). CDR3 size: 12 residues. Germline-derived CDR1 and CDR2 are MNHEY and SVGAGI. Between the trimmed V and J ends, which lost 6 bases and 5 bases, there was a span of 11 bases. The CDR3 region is CASSNAGNEQYF. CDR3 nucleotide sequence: TGTGCCAGCAGCAACGCGGGGAACGAGCAGTACTTC.

CDR3 loop: CSVVSGDQPQHF. CDR3 sequence (DNA): TGCAGCGTTGTTTCCGGGGATCAGCCCCAGCATTTT. V gene TRBV29-1 combines with J gene TRBJ1-5; no clear D. The ends were cut back, 4 bases at V and 5 bases at J, with 9 bases in the middle. This CDR3 has 12 amino acids. Germline assignment: CDR1 SQVTM and CDR2 ANQGSEA.

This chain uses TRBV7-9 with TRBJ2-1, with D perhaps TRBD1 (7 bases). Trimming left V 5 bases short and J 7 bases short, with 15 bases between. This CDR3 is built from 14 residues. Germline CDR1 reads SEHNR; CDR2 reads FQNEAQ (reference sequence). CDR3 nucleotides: TGTGCCAGCAGCCAGGGGGGTAGGTGGAATGAGCAGTTCTTC. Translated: CASSQGGRWNEQFF.

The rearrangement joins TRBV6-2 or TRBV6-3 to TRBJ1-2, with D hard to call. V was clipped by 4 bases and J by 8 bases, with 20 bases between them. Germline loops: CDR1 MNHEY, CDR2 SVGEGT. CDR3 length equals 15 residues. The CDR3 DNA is TGTGCCAGCAGTTCTACCTTGAGGGCATCGAGAGGCTACACCTTC. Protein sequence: CASSSTLRASRGYTF.

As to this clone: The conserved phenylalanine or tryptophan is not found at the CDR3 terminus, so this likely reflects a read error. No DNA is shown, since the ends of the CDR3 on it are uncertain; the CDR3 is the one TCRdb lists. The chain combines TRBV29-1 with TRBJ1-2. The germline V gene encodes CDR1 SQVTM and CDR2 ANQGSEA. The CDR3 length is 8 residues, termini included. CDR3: CSVEGGSI.

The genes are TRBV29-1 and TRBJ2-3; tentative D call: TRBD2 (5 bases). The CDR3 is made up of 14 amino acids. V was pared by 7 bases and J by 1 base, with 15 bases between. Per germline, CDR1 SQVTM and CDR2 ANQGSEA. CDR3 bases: TGCAGCGCCCCCGAGGACTCCCGCACAGATACGCAGTATTTT. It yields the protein CSAPEDSRTDTQYF.

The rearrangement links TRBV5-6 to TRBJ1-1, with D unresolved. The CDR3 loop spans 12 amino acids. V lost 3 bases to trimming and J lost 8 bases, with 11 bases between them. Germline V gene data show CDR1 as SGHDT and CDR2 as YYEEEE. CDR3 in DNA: TGTGCCAGCAGCTCTCTTACAGAGGAAGCTTTCTTT. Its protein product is CASSSLTEEAFF.

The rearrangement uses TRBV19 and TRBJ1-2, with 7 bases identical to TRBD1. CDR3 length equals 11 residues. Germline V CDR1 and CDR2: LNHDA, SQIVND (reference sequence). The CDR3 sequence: CSLDRSYGYTF. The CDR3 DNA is TGTTCCCTGGACAGGAGCTATGGCTACACCTTC.

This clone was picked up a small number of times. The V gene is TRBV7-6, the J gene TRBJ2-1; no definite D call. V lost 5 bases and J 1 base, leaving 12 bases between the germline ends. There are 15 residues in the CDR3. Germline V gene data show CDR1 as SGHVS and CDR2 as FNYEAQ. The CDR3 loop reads CASSPEALSYNEQFF. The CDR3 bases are TGTGCCAGCAGCCCCGAGGCGCTTTCCTACAATGAGCAGTTCTTC.

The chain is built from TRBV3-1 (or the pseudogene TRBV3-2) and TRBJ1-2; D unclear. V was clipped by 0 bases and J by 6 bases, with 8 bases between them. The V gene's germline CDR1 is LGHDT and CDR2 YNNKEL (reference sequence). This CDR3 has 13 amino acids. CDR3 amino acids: CASSQDLSNGYTF. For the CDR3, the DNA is TGTGCCAGCAGCCAAGATCTTAGCAATGGCTACACCTTC.

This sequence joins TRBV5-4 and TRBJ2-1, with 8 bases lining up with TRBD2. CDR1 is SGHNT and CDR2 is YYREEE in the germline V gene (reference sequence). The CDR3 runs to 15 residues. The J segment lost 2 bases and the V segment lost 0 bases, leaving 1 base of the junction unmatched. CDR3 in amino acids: CASSLVAGPYNEQFF. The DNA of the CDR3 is TGTGCCAGCAGCTTGGTAGCGGGGCCCTACAATGAGCAGTTCTTC.

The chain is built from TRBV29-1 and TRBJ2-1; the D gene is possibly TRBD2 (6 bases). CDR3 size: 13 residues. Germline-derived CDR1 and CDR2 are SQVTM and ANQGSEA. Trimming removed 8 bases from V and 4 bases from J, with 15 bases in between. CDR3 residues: CSIRGGRYNEQFF. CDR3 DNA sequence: TGCAGCATTCGGGGAGGCCGATACAATGAGCAGTTCTTC.

The CDR3 spells CAWSPGVMNNEQFF. The CDR3 bases are TGTGCCTGGAGTCCGGGGGTAATGAACAATGAGCAGTTCTTC. The chain uses TRBV30 and TRBJ2-1, with a weak D call TRBD2 (6 bases). CDR1 and CDR2 (germline): GTSNPN, SVGIG (reference sequence). The length of the CDR3 is 14 residues. Trimming stripped 2 bases from V and 5 bases from J, with 13 bases between.

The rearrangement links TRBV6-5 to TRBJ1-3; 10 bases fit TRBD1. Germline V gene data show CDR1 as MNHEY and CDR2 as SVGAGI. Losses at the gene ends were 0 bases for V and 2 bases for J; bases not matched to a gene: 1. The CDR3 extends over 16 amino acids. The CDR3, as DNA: TGTGCCAGCAGTTACTCTGGGACAGGGGCTGGAAACACCATATATTTT. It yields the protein CASSYSGTGAGNTIYF.

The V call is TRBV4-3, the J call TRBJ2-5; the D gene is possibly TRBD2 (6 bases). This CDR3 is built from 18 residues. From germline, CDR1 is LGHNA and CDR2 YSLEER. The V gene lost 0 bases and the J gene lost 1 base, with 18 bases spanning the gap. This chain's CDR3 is CASSQERGGDTIQETQYF. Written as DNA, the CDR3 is TGCGCCAGCAGCCAAGAGCGGGGCGGGGATACGATCCAAGAGACCCAGTACTTC.